This is a list of T cell receptor beta chains from one sample in a study of blood T cell repertoires in COVID-19. Repertoires were generated with immunoSEQ multiplex PCR, while TCRdb's copy carries only in-frame clones and drops some. This table has roughly 230,000 clones, approximately 80% appearing once. Sequencing was performed on peripheral blood. The receptors come from a woman aged 45-65 years with acute or convalescent COVID-19. The CDR3 runs from the conserved cysteine through the conserved F or W. The order of the fields is clone size, CDR3 length, J gene, D gene, V gene, CDR3 DNA, CDR3 protein. A D gene is named only where the DNA matches it firmly. A row's size may be missing; if present it is once, few, many or a size class.

many 16 TRBJ1-5 TRBD1 TRBV19 TGTGCCAGTCGGGGGGACAGGGGGCTGGGCAATCAGCCCCAGCATTTT CASRGDRGLGNQPQHF
NA 13 TRBJ2-1 NA TRBV30 TGTGCCTGGAGTGGGGTCAGGGCCAGTGAGCAGTTCTTC CAWSGVRASEQFF
NA 17 TRBJ1-5 NA TRBV19 TGTGCCAGTAGTACATCGACAGGATTCACAAGCAATCAGCCCCAGCATTTT CASSTSTGFTSNQPQHF
NA 16 TRBJ1-2 TRBD1 TRBV28 TGTGCCAGCAGTCCAGGGGAATGGACAGGGGGCTATGGCTACACCTTC CASSPGEWTGGYGYTF
NA 14 TRBJ2-5 NA TRBV28 TGTGCCAACGGGAAGGGACACCACCAAGAGACCCAGTACTTC CANGKGHHQETQYF
NA 14 TRBJ1-1 TRBD1 TRBV7-3 TGTGCCAGCAGCTCCCAGGGGGCCAACACTGAAGCTTTCTTT CASSSQGANTEAFF
NA 14 TRBJ1-1 NA TRBV6-5 TGTGCCAGCCTCCGGGACCCCGCGGGGACTGAAGCTTTCTTT CASLRDPAGTEAFF
NA 16 TRBJ1-5 NA TRBV4-3 TGCGCCAGCAGCCAAGATAGGCTAGGGGTAGGGCAGCCCCAGCATTTT CASSQDRLGVGQPQHF
NA 16 TRBJ1-2 NA TRBV21-1 TGTGCCAGCAGCAAAGGTCGGGGGGAGTCCCCCTATGGCTACACCTTC CASSKGRGESPYGYTF
NA 12 TRBJ1-2 NA TRBV7-9 TGTGCCAGCAGCTTACGGGGTGAAGGCTACACCTTC CASSLRGEGYTF
NA 13 TRBJ2-7 NA TRBV12-3/TRBV12-4 TGTGCCAGCAGTTTAGTAGATATCTACGAGCAGTACTTC CASSLVDIYEQYF
few 13 TRBJ1-6 NA TRBV20-1 TGCAGTGCTAGTAAGGGGTTTAGTTCACCCCTCCACTTT CSASKGFSSPLHF
once 16 TRBJ2-1 TRBD2 TRBV7-2 TGTGCCAGCAGCTTAGGGACTAGCGGGGTAAAGAATGAGCAGTTCTTC CASSLGTSGVKNEQFF
NA 15 TRBJ1-2 NA TRBV9 TGTGCCAGCAGCGTAGACGTAGGGAGCCGCTATGGCTACACCTTC CASSVDVGSRYGYTF
NA 16 TRBJ2-2 NA TRBV14 TGTGCCAGCAGCCAAGATTTCCAGGGGGGCACCGGGGAGCTGTTTTTT CASSQDFQGGTGELFF
NA 15 TRBJ2-1 TRBD2 TRBV11-2 TGTGCCAGCAGCTTAGTTGCGGGGAGGGGAGGCGAGCAGTTCTTC CASSLVAGRGGEQFF
NA 14 TRBJ2-1 NA TRBV6-6 TGTGCCAGCAGGGATCAGGGGAGCGACAATGAGCAGTTCTTC CASRDQGSDNEQFF
few 17 TRBJ1-5 TRBD1 TRBV6-2/TRBV6-3 TGTGCCAGCAGTAAACAGACAGGGGGCCTCCCTCATCAGCCCCAGCATTTT CASSKQTGGLPHQPQHF
few 12 TRBJ1-1 NA TRBV24-1 TGTGCCACCAGTGGCGCCACGGGTGAAGCTTTCTTT CATSGATGEAFF
once 15 TRBJ2-5 TRBD2 TRBV5-1 TGCGCCAGCGGGACTAGCGGGAGGTTAGAAGAGACCCAGTACTTC CASGTSGRLEETQYF
NA 14 TRBJ2-7 TRBD2 TRBV27 TGTGCCAGCAGGGGAAGCGGGGGCTCCTACGAGCAGTACTTC CASRGSGGSYEQYF
NA 16 TRBJ2-2 NA TRBV5-6 TGTGCCAGCAGCTTTTACAGGACATCGAACACCGGGGAGCTGTTTTTT CASSFYRTSNTGELFF
NA 13 TRBJ2-5 NA TRBV5-1 TGCGCCAGCAGCTTGGTCGGGGAAGAGACCCAGTACTTC CASSLVGEETQYF
few 14 TRBJ1-2 TRBD1 TRBV2 TGTGCCAGTGCCCCGGGACAGGGGGCAAGCGGCTACACCTTC CASAPGQGASGYTF
few 16 TRBJ1-2 NA TRBV4-1 TGCGCCAGCAGCCAATCCCCGGTCGGCAGGGTGCTTGGCTACACCTTC CASSQSPVGRVLGYTF
NA 16 TRBJ1-5 TRBD1 TRBV28 TGTGCCAGCAGTTCACTCACACAGGGGGTGAGCCAGCCCCAGCATTTT CASSSLTQGVSQPQHF
NA 15 TRBJ1-1 TRBD1 TRBV2 TGTGCCAGCAGTGAACAGGGGGCAGTGAACACTGAAGCTTTCTTT CASSEQGAVNTEAFF
NA 14 TRBJ1-2 NA TRBV21-1 TGTGCCAGCAGTCAGGTTATGGATAACTATGGCTACACCTTC CASSQVMDNYGYTF
NA 17 TRBJ1-6 NA TRBV28 TGTGCCAGCAGTTTACGCCCAGCGGCCACTGGGGGGTCACCCCTCCACTTT CASSLRPAATGGSPLHF
NA 13 TRBJ1-2 TRBD1 TRBV2 TGTGCCAGCAGTGCCGGACAGGGTCGGGGCTACACCTTC CASSAGQGRGYTF
NA 14 TRBJ1-4 NA TRBV5-4 TGTGCCAGCAGCTTGGACAGGGCGGGTGAAAAACTGTTTTTT CASSLDRAGEKLFF
NA 14 TRBJ2-5 NA TRBV5-1 TGCGCCAGCAGCTCGGGTGCCCTCCAAGGGACCCAGTACTTC CASSSGALQGTQYF
NA 16 TRBJ2-2 NA TRBV5-5 TGTGCCAGCAGCTTGGGCCTTGGGGGCGACACCGGGGAGCTGTTTTTT CASSLGLGGDTGELFF
NA 17 TRBJ2-1 NA TRBV5-4 TGTGCCAGCAGTGGGGGTACGACGGGACACCTATACAATGAGCAGTTCTTC CASSGGTTGHLYNEQFF
NA 15 TRBJ1-6 TRBD1 TRBV4-1 TGCGCCAGCAGCCCAAGGGGGCTTGATAATTCACCCCTCCACTTT CASSPRGLDNSPLHF
once 15 TRBJ2-1 TRBD1 TRBV5-6 TGTGCCAGCAGCCTCCTGGACAGGCCGTCCAATGAGCAGTTCTTC CASSLLDRPSNEQFF
NA 13 TRBJ2-3 NA TRBV28 TGTGCCAGCAGGGACAGAAGCACAGATACGCAGTATTTT CASRDRSTDTQYF
NA 16 TRBJ2-1 NA TRBV6-1 TGTGCCAGCAGTGAACGGAGGGGGCGCAGCCCCAATGAGCAGTTCTTC CASSERRGRSPNEQFF
NA 16 TRBJ1-3 TRBD1 TRBV9 TGTGCCAGCAGCTCGTCGACAGGGGGATTCGCGGACACCATATATTTT CASSSSTGGFADTIYF
NA 15 TRBJ1-5 TRBD1 TRBV18 TGTGCCAGCTCACCATTTCAGGGGGGCAATCAGCCCCAGCATTTT CASSPFQGGNQPQHF
NA 18 TRBJ2-1 TRBD2 TRBV4-2 TGTGCCAGCAGCCAAGATCAACGGAGACTAGCAGTTGTCAATGAGCAGTTCTTC CASSQDQRRLAVVNEQFF
NA 16 TRBJ2-7 TRBD1 TRBV29-1 TGCAGCGTAGTGGGTGACAGGGGGCGACTCTCCTACGAGCAGTACTTC CSVVGDRGRLSYEQYF
NA 15 TRBJ2-3 TRBD2 TRBV6-4 TGTGCCAGTCCGTTGACTAGCGAGAGCACAGATACGCAGTATTTT CASPLTSESTDTQYF
NA 16 TRBJ2-5 TRBD1 TRBV11-2 TGTGCCAGCAGAAAAAGTGAGCCGGGACAGAAGACTACCCAGTACTTC CASRKSEPGQKTTQYF
NA 14 TRBJ1-5 NA TRBV2 TGTGCCAGCAGTGGGGAGGGCATTTATCAGCCCCAGCATTTT CASSGEGIYQPQHF
NA 15 TRBJ2-7 TRBD1 TRBV14 TGTGCCAGCAGCCAAGCAGGGGGTGGTTTCTACGAGCAGTACTTC CASSQAGGGFYEQYF
NA 15 TRBJ2-1 TRBD2 TRBV2 TGTGCCAGCAGAATAGCGGGAGGCCCCTACAATGAGCAGTTCTTC CASRIAGGPYNEQFF
NA 12 TRBJ1-1 NA TRBV7-2 TGTGCCAGCAGTCAAAGCCGCACTGAAGCTTTCTTT CASSQSRTEAFF
NA 14 TRBJ2-3 TRBD1 TRBV24-1 TGTGCCACCAGTGGGACAGGAGACACAGATACGCAGTATTTT CATSGTGDTDTQYF
NA 15 TRBJ1-1 TRBD1 TRBV6-5 TGTGCCAGCAGAGGAGACAGGGGAATGAACACTGAAGCTTTCTTT CASRGDRGMNTEAFF
NA 13 TRBJ1-1 NA TRBV7-2 TGTGCCAGCAGCTTATCAGGGGACACTGAAGCTTTCTTT CASSLSGDTEAFF
NA 15 TRBJ1-1 NA TRBV2 TGTGCCAGCAGTGGGCAGGGGACGAGATGGACTGAAGCTTTCTTT CASSGQGTRWTEAFF
once 13 TRBJ1-1 TRBD1 TRBV12-3/TRBV12-4 TGTGCCAGCAGGCCGACAGGGGGGACTGAAGCTTTCTTT CASRPTGGTEAFF
NA 14 TRBJ2-3 TRBD2 TRBV5-5 TGTGCCAGCAGCGCCCCTAGCGGGGGGGATACGCAGTATTTT CASSAPSGGDTQYF